This TCR beta chain comes out of a study of T cells after yellow fever vaccination. Study-wide background: Any fraction with a low cell number was prepared using SMART-Seq v4 Ultra Low Input. General study points: Compared with primary, the secondary response was weaker and peaked at day 5, not 15. Abundant bulk-population clonotypes could contaminate the FACS-sorted repertoires.

Trimming cost V 11 bases and J 6 bases; bases outside gene matches: 4. The V gene's germline CDR1 is ENHRY and CDR2 SYGVKD. The CDR3 consists of 11 residues. This clonotype has a handful of counts. The antigen is undetermined. A single record per CDR3 protein comes from TCRdb applying MiXCR to the 5' RACE reads. This sample has 510,000 or so distinct CDR3 sequences, with roughly 21% found just once. The sample in question was PBMCs, obtained 15 days after the yellow fever booster vaccination. The receptor's source is a man aged 30 to 45 who received the YFV17D yellow fever vaccine. The rearrangement uses TRBV10-3 and TRBJ1-1, with TRBD1 matching over 9 bases. For the CDR3, the DNA is TGTGCCGTACAGGGGGCTGCTGAAGCTTTCTTT. The encoded protein is CAVQGAAEAFF.